This T cell receptor beta chain derives from a study of T cell repertoires in cytomegalovirus infection. In the study overall: Recently identified HLA-C-restricted CMV epitopes were among the peptides used. Public TCR beta signatures provided an indication of both CMV infection and a matching HLA type.

Germline assignment: CDR1 SGHTA and CDR2 FQGNSA. The V and J ends lost 4 bases and 3 bases, in that order; junction bases with no gene match: 6. CDR3 length equals 14 residues. There are many counts of this clonotype. As yet, its antigen is unknown. MiXCR was run by TCRdb on the reads, yielding one entry per CDR3 protein. The table records 100,000 or so distinct CDR3 sequences, roughly 39% of them present only once. The study's findings and limits: Dominating the ex vivo response were TCR beta clonotypes that were CMV-specific and HLA-C-restricted.

The sequence derives from a human donor in good health (CMV status not recorded). Some clones in this sample may be carry-over from other donors' samples. The specimen comprised CD8+ T cells from cultured PBMCs, sampled from culture after CMV antigen stimulation. J is TRBJ2-7 and V is TRBV7-2; 7 bases are a match to TRBD1. The DNA of the CDR3 is TGTGCCAGCAGCTCCTCAGGGGGAAGCTACGAGCAGTACTTC. Translated: CASSSSGGSYEQYF.